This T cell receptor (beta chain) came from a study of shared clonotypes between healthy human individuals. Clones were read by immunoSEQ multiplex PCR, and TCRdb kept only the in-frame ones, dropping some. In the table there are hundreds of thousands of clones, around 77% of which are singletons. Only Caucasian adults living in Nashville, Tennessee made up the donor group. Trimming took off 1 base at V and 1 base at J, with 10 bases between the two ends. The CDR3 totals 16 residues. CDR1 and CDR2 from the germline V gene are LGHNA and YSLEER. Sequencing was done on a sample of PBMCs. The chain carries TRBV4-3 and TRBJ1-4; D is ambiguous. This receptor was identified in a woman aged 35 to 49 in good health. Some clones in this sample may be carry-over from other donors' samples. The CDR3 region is CASSQAPAGTNEKLFF. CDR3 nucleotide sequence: TGCGCCAGCAGCCAAGCCCCGGCGGGAACTAATGAAAAACTGTTTTTT.